What follows are 11 T cell receptor beta chains derived from one specimen sequenced in a study of a mutant IDH1 vaccine in newly diagnosed glioma. Their antigens are not known. TCRdb's table, derived via immunoSEQ multiplex PCR, lists solely in-frame clones and lacks some. The data show roughly 28,000 clones, with around 92% seen just once and over 15% held by the top ten. As to time point: week 5, during vaccination. Vaccination used 300 ug of mutant IDH1 20-mer peptide per dose, with topical imiquimod. The specimen comprised PBMCs, sampled from a glioma patient whose treatment included an IDH1 peptide vaccine. The receptors here all came from a man in his late teens or twenties with glioma.

The rearrangement links TRBV25-1 to TRBJ1-3; 7 bases are a match to TRBD1. This CDR3 region has 17 residues. Germline CDR1 and CDR2: MGHDK and SYGVNS. With 4 bases clipped from V and 4 bases from J, the junction kept 13 bases outside the gene matches. The CDR3 region is CASSVGPSTGKGNTIYF. CDR3 DNA: TGTGCCAGCAGTGTTGGCCCCTCGACAGGGAAAGGAAACACCATATATTTT.

The chain couples TRBV19 to TRBJ2-5; 7 nucleotides agree with TRBD1. The CDR3 runs to 13 residues. Looked up from germline, CDR1 is LNHDA and CDR2 is SQIVND (reference sequence). Unmatched junction bases numbered 0, after V lost 4 bases and J lost 1 base. Here the CDR3 reads CASSRQGQETQYF. The CDR3 coding sequence is TGTGCCAGTAGTAGACAGGGCCAAGAGACCCAGTACTTC.

The rearrangement links TRBV30 to TRBJ1-2, with TRBD1 matching 7 bases. Losses at the gene ends were 2 bases for V and 9 bases for J; bases not matched to a gene: 9. The CDR3 is 13 amino acids. Per the germline V gene, CDR1 is GTSNPN and CDR2 is SVGIG (reference sequence). The CDR3 loop is CAWSTTGSPRYTF. In nucleotides, the CDR3 is TGTGCCTGGAGTACGACAGGGTCCCCGCGCTACACCTTC.

The chain is built from TRBV14 and TRBJ1-5; tentatively, D is TRBD1 (5 bases). The CDR3 is made up of 13 amino acids. Germline lookup yields CDR1 SGHDN and CDR2 FVKESK. CDR3 nucleotide sequence: TGTGCGATGAGGGGAGAGGGCAATCAGCCCCAGCATTTT. It encodes CAMRGEGNQPQHF. Filled out from reference TRBV14 and TRBJ1-5, the complete variable domain reads EAGVTQFPSHSVIEKGQTVTLRCDPISGHDNLYWYRRVMGKEIKFLLHFVKESKQDESGMPNNRFLAERTGGTYSTLKVQPAELEDSGVYFCAMRGEGNQPQHFGDGTRLSIL.

The rearrangement joins TRBV19 to TRBJ2-2, with D unresolved. The V end lost 6 bases, the J end lost 2 bases, and 13 bases lay between the germline ends. CDR3 length equals 15 residues. Germline V gives CDR1 LNHDA, CDR2 SQIVND (reference sequence). CDR3: CASSQNQDNTGELFF. CDR3 bases: TGTGCCAGTAGCCAAAATCAGGATAACACCGGGGAGCTGTTTTTT.

The CDR3 loop is CASSYSEETQYF. CDR3 DNA sequence: TGTGCCAGCAGTTACTCAGAAGAGACCCAGTACTTC. This chain connects TRBV6-6 to TRBJ2-5; D is undetermined. The CDR3 is made up of 12 amino acids. Trimming took 0 bases from V and 3 from J, leaving 2 bases between them. The V gene's germline CDR1 is MNHNY and CDR2 SVGAGI (reference sequence).

The table lists this clone with a count of one. The chain has TRBV2 and TRBJ2-5, with 8 bases fitting TRBD1. Germline CDR1 and CDR2: SNHLY and FYNNEI. The CDR3 contains 14 residues. Trimming at V came to 7 bases and at J to 0 bases, leaving 4 bases not matched to a gene. CDR3 nucleotide sequence: TGTGCCAGCAATTACAGGGGGAACCAAGAGACCCAGTACTTC. It yields the protein CASNYRGNQETQYF.

The chain combines TRBV6-6 with TRBJ2-1; D is perhaps TRBD2 (6 bases). The CDR3 is 15 residues long. Trimming took 5 bases from V and 2 from J, leaving 13 bases between them. Germline CDR1 and CDR2: MNHNY and SVGAGI (reference sequence). The CDR3: CASSPSGVPYNEQFF. Here the CDR3 DNA reads TGTGCCAGCAGTCCCTCGGGGGTCCCCTACAATGAGCAGTTCTTC.

The rearrangement joins TRBV29-1 to TRBJ2-5; 7 bases are shared with TRBD2. With 3 bases clipped from V and 2 bases from J, the junction kept 6 bases outside the gene matches. Germline values: CDR1 SQVTM, CDR2 ANQGSEA. There are 14 residues in the CDR3. As DNA, the CDR3 is TGCAGCGTTGATAAGCTGGGGGGGCAAGAGACCCAGTACTTC. Amino acids: CSVDKLGGQETQYF.

This sequence joins TRBV6-5 and TRBJ1-1, with TRBD1 as a possible D gene (6 bases). Germline V CDR1 and CDR2: MNHEY, SVGAGI. This CDR3 comprises 15 residues. V was pared by 5 bases and J by 0 bases, with 13 bases between. The CDR3 loop reads CASSPRTEMNTEAFF. The DNA of the CDR3 is TGTGCCAGCAGTCCTAGGACAGAGATGAACACTGAAGCTTTCTTT.

This clone came up once. The gene calls are TRBV6-5 and TRBJ2-7, with 12 bases aligning to TRBD1. The CDR3 consists of 15 residues. CDR1 and CDR2 from the germline V gene are MNHEY and SVGAGI. The V gene end was trimmed by 9 bases and the J gene end by 5 bases; junction bases not matched to a gene: 11. CDR3: CASSPRGQGAHEQYF. The CDR3 coding sequence is TGTGCCAGTTCTCCCCGGGGACAGGGGGCTCACGAGCAGTACTTC.